This T cell receptor (beta chain) was obtained from a study of post-analysis software for immune sequencing data. On the study more broadly: Recorded subtypes: relapsing-remitting, secondary progressive, progressive-relapsing; some patients unannotated. Study-level findings and limits: Clustering by F measure revealed strong co-clustering among samples prepared together in one batch. TRBV5-6, TRBV5-1 and TRBV20-1 belonged to a set of five TRBV segments that were more frequent in patients than controls. Those with multiple sclerosis, the patient group, showed significantly lower normalized Chao1 diversity than controls.

Per the germline V gene, CDR1 is LGHNA and CDR2 is YNFKEQ. V dropped 0 bases and J dropped 4 bases, with 6 bases sitting between them. The CDR3 covers 13 residues. Each TCR beta cDNA library carried unique molecular identifiers. Out of about 0.9 to 11 million T cells, 470,000 or so cDNA molecules were generated. TCRdb processed the PCR reads anew with MiXCR; each CDR3 protein has one entry. The sample holds about 540,000 distinct CDR3 sequences, 34% seen once. This clonotype was detected a few times. No antigen is known for it. The origin of this receptor is a girl aged 2-17 years with multiple sclerosis. The chain couples TRBV4-2 to TRBJ1-2; D uncertain. Specimen: blood. In DNA form, the CDR3 reads TGTGCCAGCAGCCAAGACAACCTCTATGGCTACACCTTC. It is translated as CASSQDNLYGYTF.